A selection of T cell receptor beta chains follows, all from one sample in a study of regulatory T cells in long-lasting Graves disease. TCRdb re-called the multiplex PCR reads through MiXCR, storing one row per CDR3 protein. The table records roughly 500,000 distinct CDR3 sequences, approximately 23% of them present only once. The sequences come from peripheral blood mononuclear cells (PBMCs), collected when the disease was refractory, from a patient treated with antithyroid drugs. These TCRs come from a female donor with Graves disease. Both conserved end residues are part of each CDR3. A D gene is named only where the DNA matches it firmly. Not every row has a clone size; where given, it reads once, few, many or a size class.

V gene	clone size	D gene	J gene	CDR3 protein	CDR3 DNA
TRBV7-2	NA	NA	TRBJ2-5	CASSPDPGQQETQYF	TGTGCCAGCAGCCCCGATCCGGGACAACAAGAGACCCAGTACTTC
TRBV7-9	NA	NA	TRBJ2-7	CASSFGGYPYEQYF	TGTGCCAGCAGTTTTGGAGGGTACCCCTACGAGCAGTACTTC
TRBV11-1	few	TRBD1	TRBJ1-1	CASSFGAGGLSRGAFF	TGTGCCAGCAGCTTCGGAGCAGGGGGCCTATCCAGGGGAGCTTTCTTT
TRBV28	many	NA	TRBJ1-5	CASSPLLRGYQPQHF	TGTGCCAGCAGTCCGTTACTCAGGGGCTATCAGCCCCAGCATTTT
TRBV11-1	NA	NA	TRBJ1-1	CASSLFTGIYTEAFF	TGTGCCAGCAGCTTATTTACAGGAATATACACTGAAGCTTTCTTT
TRBV6-2/TRBV6-3	NA	TRBD1	TRBJ2-6	CASSYGIVGQVTSGANVLTF	TGTGCCAGCAGTTACGGTATCGTGGGACAGGTTACCTCTGGGGCCAACGTCCTGACTTTC
TRBV5-1	NA	NA	TRBJ1-1	CASSLEAGPMNTEAFF	TGCGCCAGCAGCTTGGAGGCAGGGCCGATGAACACTGAAGCTTTCTTT
TRBV12-3/TRBV12-4	many	TRBD2	TRBJ2-2	CASIPGLVAGELFF	TGTGCCAGCATTCCGGGACTAGTGGCCGGGGAGCTGTTTTTT
TRBV5-4	NA	NA	TRBJ2-2	CASSFQSTGELFF	TGTGCCAGCAGCTTTCAAAGCACCGGGGAGCTGTTTTTT
TRBV20-1	NA	TRBD1	TRBJ1-3	CSATGGFGNTIYF	TGCAGTGCAACAGGGGGCTTTGGAAACACCATATATTTT
TRBV29-1	NA	NA	TRBJ1-1	CSVERGGTEAFF	TGCAGCGTCGAAAGGGGGGGCACTGAAGCTTTCTTT
TRBV11-1	NA	TRBD1	TRBJ2-4	CASSSQDGQGGIQYF	TGTGCCAGCAGCTCTCAGGATGGACAGGGTGGCATTCAGTACTTC
TRBV7-2	many	TRBD1	TRBJ1-2	CASRRTGGDGYTF	TGTGCCAGCAGGCGGACAGGGGGCGATGGCTACACCTTC
TRBV9	NA	NA	TRBJ2-2	CASSVVFGSPNTGELFF	TGTGCCAGCAGCGTAGTTTTCGGGAGCCCGAACACCGGGGAGCTGTTTTTT
TRBV7-2	many	NA	TRBJ2-7	CASNLGGGDSYEQYF	TGTGCCAGCAACTTAGGGGGAGGGGACTCCTACGAGCAGTACTTC
TRBV28	many	NA	TRBJ1-4	CASSSRHSEKLFF	TGTGCCAGCAGTTCCAGACACAGTGAAAAACTGTTTTTT
TRBV27	many	TRBD1	TRBJ1-6	CASSFGDRENSPLHF	TGTGCCAGCAGTTTCGGGGACAGGGAAAATTCACCCCTCCACTTT
TRBV28	many	NA	TRBJ2-7	CASSLVERRGDRIHEQYF	TGTGCCAGCAGTCTAGTGGAGCGACGGGGAGACCGCATCCACGAGCAGTACTTC
TRBV5-1	NA	NA	TRBJ1-4	CASSSGTYEEKLFF	TGCGCCAGCAGCAGCGGGACATATGAGGAAAAACTGTTTTTT
TRBV2	NA	TRBD2	TRBJ2-1	CASRGGLAAYNEQFF	TGTGCCAGCAGGGGCGGACTAGCAGCATACAATGAGCAGTTCTTC
TRBV11-1	many	NA	TRBJ1-2	CASRPPRGGYTF	TGTGCCAGCAGGCCTCCTAGGGGTGGCTACACCTTC
TRBV10-3	many	NA	TRBJ1-2	CAISGLRDGYTF	TGTGCCATCAGTGGCCTTAGGGACGGCTACACCTTC